This record concerns one T cell receptor beta chain sequence. Its antigen is as yet unknown. Data came from immunoSEQ multiplex PCR; TCRdb stores just in-frame clones and leaves some out. This sample yields tens of thousands of clones, of which 85% to 95% are seen a single time; roughly 5.6% belongs to the top ten. Germline CDR1 and CDR2: MDHEN and SYDVKM. Trimming removed 7 bases from V and 2 bases from J, with 14 bases in between. The CDR3 has 14 residues. This record belongs to a study of T cell responses to AZD1222 COVID-19 vaccine. Broader study findings: Clonal diversity was possibly underestimated, and white British individuals and females predominated among donors. Scientists sampled the repertoires only once the peak T cell response had passed. Spike-wide coverage was observed for vaccine-associated CD4 TCRs, with dominant responses at 160-218 and 743-854.

This chain links TRBV28 with TRBJ2-5, with a weak D call TRBD1 (7 bases). This receptor was obtained from an adult in good health. Sequenced here: peripheral blood, sampled on day 0 of AZD1222 vaccination. The CDR3 sequence is CASKPGDRQETQYF. The CDR3 DNA reads TGTGCCAGCAAACCGGGGGACAGACAAGAGACCCAGTACTTC. Based on the CDR3 plus reference TRBV28 and TRBJ2-5, the full variable domain is DVKVTQSSRYLVKRTGEKVFLECVQDMDHENMFWYRQDPGLGLRLIYFSYDVKMKEKGDIPEGYSVSREKKERFSLILESASTNQTSMYLCASKPGDRQETQYFGPGTRLLVL.